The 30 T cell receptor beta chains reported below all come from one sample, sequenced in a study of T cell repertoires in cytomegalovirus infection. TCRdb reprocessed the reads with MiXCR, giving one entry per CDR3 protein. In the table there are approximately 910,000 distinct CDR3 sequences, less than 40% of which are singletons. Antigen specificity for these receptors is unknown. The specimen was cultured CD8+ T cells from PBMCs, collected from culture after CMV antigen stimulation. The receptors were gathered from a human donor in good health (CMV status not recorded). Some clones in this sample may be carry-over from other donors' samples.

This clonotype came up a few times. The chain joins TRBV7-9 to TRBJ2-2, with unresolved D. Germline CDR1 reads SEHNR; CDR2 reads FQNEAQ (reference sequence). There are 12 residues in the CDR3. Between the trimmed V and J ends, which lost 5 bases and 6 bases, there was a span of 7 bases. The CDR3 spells CASSILAGELFF. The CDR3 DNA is TGTGCCAGCAGCATTCTAGCCGGGGAGCTGTTTTTT. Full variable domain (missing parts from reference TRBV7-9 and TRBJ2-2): DTGVSQNPRHKITKRGQNVTFRCDPISEHNRLYWYRQTLGQGPEFLTYFQNEAQLEKSRLLSDRFSAERPKGSFSTLEIQRTEQGDSAMYLCASSILAGELFFGEGSRLTVL.

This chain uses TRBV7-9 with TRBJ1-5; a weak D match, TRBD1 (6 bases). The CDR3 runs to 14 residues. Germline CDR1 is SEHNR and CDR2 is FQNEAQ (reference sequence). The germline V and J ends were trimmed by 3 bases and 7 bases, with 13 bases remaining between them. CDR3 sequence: CASSLGGGEQPQHF. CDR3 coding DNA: TGTGCCAGCAGCTTGGGGGGCGGGGAGCAGCCCCAGCATTTT. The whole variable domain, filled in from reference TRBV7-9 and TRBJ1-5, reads DTGVSQNPRHKITKRGQNVTFRCDPISEHNRLYWYRQTLGQGPEFLTYFQNEAQLEKSRLLSDRFSAERPKGSFSTLEIQRTEQGDSAMYLCASSLGGGEQPQHFGDGTRLSIL.

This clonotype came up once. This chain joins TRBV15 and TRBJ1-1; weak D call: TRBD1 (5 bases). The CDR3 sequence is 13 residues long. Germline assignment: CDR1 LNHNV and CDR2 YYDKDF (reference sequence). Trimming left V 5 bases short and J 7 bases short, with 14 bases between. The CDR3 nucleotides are TGTGCCACCAGCGAAAGGGGAGGTGGTGAAGCTTTCTTT. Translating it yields CATSERGGGEAFF.

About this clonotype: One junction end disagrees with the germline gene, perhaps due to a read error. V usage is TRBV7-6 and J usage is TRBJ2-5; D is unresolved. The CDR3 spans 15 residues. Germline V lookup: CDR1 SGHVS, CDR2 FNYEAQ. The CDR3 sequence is CANSFLYSHQETQYF. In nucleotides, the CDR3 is TGTGCCAACAGCTTTTTATACAGCCACCAAGAGACCCAGTACTTC.

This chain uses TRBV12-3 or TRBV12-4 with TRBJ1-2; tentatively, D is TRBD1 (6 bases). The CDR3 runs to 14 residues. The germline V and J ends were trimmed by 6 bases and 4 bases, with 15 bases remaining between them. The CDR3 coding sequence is TGTGCCAGCAGGAGCCGGGACACCGGCTATGGCTACACCTTC. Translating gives CASRSRDTGYGYTF.

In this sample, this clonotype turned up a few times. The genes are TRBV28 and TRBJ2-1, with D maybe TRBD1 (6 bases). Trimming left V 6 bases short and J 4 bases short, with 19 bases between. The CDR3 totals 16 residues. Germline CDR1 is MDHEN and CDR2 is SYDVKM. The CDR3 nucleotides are TGTGCCAGCAGCCCGCCGACAGGAGACCATTACAATGAGCAGTTCTTC. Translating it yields CASSPPTGDHYNEQFF.

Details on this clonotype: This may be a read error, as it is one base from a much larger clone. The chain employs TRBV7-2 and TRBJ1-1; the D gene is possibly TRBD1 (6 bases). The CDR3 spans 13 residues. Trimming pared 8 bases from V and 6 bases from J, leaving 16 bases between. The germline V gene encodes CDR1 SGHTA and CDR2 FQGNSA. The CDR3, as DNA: TGTGCCAGCGGCGAGAGGGGGGCCCCTGAAGCTTTCTTT. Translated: CASGERGAPEAFF.

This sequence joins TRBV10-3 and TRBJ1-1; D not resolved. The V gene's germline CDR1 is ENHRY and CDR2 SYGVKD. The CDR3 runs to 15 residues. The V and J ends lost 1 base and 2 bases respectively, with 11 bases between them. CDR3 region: CAISEFRQSNTEAFF. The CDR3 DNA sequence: TGTGCCATCAGTGAGTTCAGGCAGTCAAACACTGAAGCTTTCTTT.

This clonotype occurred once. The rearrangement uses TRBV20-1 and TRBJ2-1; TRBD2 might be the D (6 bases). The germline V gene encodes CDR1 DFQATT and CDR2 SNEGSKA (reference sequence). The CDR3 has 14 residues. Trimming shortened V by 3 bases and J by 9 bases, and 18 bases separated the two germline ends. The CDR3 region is CSASKASWGGEQFF. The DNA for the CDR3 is TGCAGTGCTAGTAAGGCAAGCTGGGGAGGTGAGCAGTTCTTC.

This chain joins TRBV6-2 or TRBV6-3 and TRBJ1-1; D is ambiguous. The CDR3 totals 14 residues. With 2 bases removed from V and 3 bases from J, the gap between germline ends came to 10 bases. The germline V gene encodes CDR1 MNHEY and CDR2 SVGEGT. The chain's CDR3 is CASSYAPDYTEAFF. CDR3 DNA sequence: TGTGCCAGCAGTTACGCTCCGGATTACACTGAAGCTTTCTTT.

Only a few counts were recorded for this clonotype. The CDR3 loop is CASSLSGHLNTEAFF. CDR3 coding DNA: TGTGCCAGTAGTCTTTCGGGACACCTGAACACTGAAGCTTTCTTT. The rearrangement joins TRBV19 to TRBJ1-1; maybe TRBD1 (6 bases). Deletions cut 5 bases from V and 0 bases from J, with 13 bases between. Per the germline V gene, CDR1 is LNHDA and CDR2 is SQIVND (reference sequence). CDR3 length: 15 residues.

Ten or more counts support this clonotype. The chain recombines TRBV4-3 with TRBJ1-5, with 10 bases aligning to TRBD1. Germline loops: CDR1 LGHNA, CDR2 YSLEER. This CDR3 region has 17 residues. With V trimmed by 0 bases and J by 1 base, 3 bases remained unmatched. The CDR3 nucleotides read TGCGCCAGCAGCCAAGATATGGGACAGGGGAGCAATCAGCCCCAGCATTTT. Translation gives CASSQDMGQGSNQPQHF.

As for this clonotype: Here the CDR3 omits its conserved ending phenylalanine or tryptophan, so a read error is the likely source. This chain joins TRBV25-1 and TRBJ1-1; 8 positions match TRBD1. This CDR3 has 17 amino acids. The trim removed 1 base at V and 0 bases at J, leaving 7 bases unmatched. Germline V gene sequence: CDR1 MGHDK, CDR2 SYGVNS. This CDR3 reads CASSEWRTGSMNTEAFL. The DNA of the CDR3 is TGTGCCAGCAGTGAATGGAGGACAGGGTCCATGAACACTGAAGCTTTCTTA.

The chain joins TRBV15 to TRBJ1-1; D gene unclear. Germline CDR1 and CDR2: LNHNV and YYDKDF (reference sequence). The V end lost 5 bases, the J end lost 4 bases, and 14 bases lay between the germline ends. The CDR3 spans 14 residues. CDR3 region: CATSAEGGGTEAFF. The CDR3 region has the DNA TGTGCCACCAGCGCTGAGGGAGGTGGCACTGAAGCTTTCTTT.

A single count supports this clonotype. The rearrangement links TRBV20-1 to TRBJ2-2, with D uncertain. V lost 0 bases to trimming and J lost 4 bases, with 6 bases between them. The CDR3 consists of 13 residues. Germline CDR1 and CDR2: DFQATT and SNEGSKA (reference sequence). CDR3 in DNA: TGCAGTGCTAGAGATCAACTCACCGGGGAGCTGTTTTTT. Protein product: CSARDQLTGELFF.

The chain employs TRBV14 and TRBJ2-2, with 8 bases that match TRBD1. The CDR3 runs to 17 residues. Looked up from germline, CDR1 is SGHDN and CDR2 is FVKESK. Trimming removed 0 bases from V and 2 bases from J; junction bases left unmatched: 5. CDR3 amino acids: CASSQDGGQANTGELFF. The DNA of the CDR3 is TGTGCCAGCAGCCAAGATGGGGGACAGGCAAACACCGGGGAGCTGTTTTTT.

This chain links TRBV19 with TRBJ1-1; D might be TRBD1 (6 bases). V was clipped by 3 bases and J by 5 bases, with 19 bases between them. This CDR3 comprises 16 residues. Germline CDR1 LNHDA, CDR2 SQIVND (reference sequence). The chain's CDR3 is CASSMTGHWAGTEAFF. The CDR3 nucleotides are TGTGCCAGTAGTATGACAGGCCACTGGGCGGGGACTGAAGCTTTCTTT.

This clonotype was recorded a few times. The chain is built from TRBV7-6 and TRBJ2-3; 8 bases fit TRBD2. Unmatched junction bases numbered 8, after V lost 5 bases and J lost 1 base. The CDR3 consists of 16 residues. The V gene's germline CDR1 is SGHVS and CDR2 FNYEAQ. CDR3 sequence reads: CASSPTAGVRTDTQYF. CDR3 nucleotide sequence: TGTGCCAGCAGCCCAACAGCGGGGGTCCGCACAGATACGCAGTATTTT.

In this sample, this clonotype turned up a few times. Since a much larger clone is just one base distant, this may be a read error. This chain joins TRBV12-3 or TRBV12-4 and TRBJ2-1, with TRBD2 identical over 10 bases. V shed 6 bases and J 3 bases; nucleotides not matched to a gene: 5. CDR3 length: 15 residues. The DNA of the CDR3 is TGTGCCAGCAGCGATGGACTAGCGGTCTACAATGAGCAGTTCTTC. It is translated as CASSDGLAVYNEQFF.

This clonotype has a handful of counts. DNA of the CDR3: TGTGCCAGCAGTTTGGGCCCTGGGGAGCCCCAGCATTTT. Residues: CASSLGPGEPQHF. The rearrangement uses TRBV12-3 or TRBV12-4 and TRBJ1-5; D gene unclear. V dropped 3 bases and J dropped 8 bases, with 11 bases sitting between them. CDR3 length: 13 amino acids.

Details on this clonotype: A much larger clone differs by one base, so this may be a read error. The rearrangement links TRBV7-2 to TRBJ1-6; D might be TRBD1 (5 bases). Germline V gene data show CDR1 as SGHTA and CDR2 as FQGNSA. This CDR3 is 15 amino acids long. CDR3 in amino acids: CDSSPRDGPNSPLHF. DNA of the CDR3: TGTGACAGCAGCCCCAGGGACGGTCCTAATTCACCCCTCCACTTT. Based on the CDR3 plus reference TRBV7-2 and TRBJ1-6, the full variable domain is GAGVSQSPSNKVTEKGKDVELRCDPISGHTALYWYRQSLGQGLEFLIYFQGNSAPDKSGLPSDRFSAERTGGSVSTLTIQRTQQEDSAVYLCDSSPRDGPNSPLHFGNGTRLTVT.

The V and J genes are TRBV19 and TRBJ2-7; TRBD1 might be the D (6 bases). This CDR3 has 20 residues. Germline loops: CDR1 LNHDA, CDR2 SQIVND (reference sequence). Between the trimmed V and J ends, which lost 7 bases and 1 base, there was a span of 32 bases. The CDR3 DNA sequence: TGTGCCAGTATTCTGGGTAGGGGACAAGCCTCTCCCTTCGCATCCTACGAGCAGTACGTC. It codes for CASILGRGQASPFASYEQYV.

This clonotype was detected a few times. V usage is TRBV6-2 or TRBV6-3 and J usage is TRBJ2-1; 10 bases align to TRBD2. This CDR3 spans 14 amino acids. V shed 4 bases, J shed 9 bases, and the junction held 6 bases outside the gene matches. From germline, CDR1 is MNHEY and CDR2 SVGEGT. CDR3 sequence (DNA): TGTGCCAGCAGTTGGGCTAGCGGGGGCGGTGAGCAGTTCTTC. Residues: CASSWASGGGEQFF.

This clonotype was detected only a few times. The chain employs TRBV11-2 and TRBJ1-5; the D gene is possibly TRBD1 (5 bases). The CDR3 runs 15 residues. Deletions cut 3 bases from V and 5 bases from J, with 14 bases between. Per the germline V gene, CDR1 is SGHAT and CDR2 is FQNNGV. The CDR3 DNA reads TGTGCCAGCAGCTTCGGGGAGGGGTTTTATCAGCCCCAGCATTTT. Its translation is CASSFGEGFYQPQHF.

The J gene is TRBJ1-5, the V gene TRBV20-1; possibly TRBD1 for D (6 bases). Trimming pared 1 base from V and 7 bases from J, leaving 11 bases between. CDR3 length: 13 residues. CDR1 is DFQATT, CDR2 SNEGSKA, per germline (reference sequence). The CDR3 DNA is TGCAGTGCTAGAGGGACAGTTGGACAGCCCCAGCATTTT. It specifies CSARGTVGQPQHF.

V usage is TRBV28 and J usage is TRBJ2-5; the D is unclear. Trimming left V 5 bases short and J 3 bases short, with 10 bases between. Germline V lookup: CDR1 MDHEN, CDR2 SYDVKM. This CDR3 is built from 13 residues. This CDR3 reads CASSEAAKETQYF. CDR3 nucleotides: TGTGCCAGCAGTGAGGCAGCGAAAGAGACCCAGTACTTC.

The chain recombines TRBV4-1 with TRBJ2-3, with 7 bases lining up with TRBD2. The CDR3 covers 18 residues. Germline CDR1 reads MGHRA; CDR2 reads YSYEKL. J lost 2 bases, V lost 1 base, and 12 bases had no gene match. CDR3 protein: CASSQAPPGDYTTDTQYF. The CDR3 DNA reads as TGCGCCAGCAGCCAAGCCCCCCCGGGGGACTACACCACAGATACGCAGTATTTT.

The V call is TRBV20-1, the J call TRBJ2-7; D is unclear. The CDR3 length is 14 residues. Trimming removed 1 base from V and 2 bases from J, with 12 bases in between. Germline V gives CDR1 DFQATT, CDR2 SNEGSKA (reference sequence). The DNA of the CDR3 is TGCAGTGCTAGAGCTTTGGGTACAGCCTACGAGCAGTACGTC. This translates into CSARALGTAYEQYV.

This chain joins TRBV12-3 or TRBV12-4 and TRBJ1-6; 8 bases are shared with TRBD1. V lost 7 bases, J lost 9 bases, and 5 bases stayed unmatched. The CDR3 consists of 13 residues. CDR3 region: CASTPGGLSPLHF. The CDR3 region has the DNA TGTGCCAGCACTCCAGGGGGCCTTTCACCCCTCCACTTT.

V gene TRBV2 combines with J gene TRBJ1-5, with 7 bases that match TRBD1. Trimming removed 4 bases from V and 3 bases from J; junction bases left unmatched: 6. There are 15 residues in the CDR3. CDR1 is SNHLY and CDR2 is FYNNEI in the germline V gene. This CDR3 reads CASSGRGRDNQPQHF. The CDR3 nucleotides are TGTGCCAGCAGTGGAAGGGGGCGAGACAATCAGCCCCAGCATTTT.